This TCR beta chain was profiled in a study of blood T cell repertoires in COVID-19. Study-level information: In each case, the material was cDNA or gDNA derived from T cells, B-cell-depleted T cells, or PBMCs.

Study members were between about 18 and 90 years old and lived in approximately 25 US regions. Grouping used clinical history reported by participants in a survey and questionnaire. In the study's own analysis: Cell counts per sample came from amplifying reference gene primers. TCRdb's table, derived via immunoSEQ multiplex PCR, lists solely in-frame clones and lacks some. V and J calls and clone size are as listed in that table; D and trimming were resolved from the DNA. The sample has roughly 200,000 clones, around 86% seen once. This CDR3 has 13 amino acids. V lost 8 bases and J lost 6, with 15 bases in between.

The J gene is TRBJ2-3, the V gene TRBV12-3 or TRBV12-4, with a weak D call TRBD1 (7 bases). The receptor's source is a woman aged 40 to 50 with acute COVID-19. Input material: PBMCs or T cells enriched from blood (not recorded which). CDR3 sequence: CASWKGAGDTQYF. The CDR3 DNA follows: TGTGCCAGCTGGAAGGGGGCGGGGGATACGCAGTATTTT.